These T cell receptor beta chains were read from a single sample in a study of cytomegalovirus exposure and HLA in healthy donors. Clones were sequenced by immunoSEQ multiplex PCR, and TCRdb holds only the in-frame ones, with some missing. The sample yields 110,000 or so clones, under 80% seen once. Sequencing was carried out using PBMCs. The receptors were gathered from a woman between 50 and 59 years old in good health and CMV-seropositive. Each CDR3 is given with its conserved first and last residue.

TRBJ1-1,TRBV19,CASKMRRNTEAFF
TRBJ2-7,TRBV28,CASGGGGTYEQYF
TRBJ2-1,TRBV13,CASSLGTGEQFF
TRBJ2-1,TRBV5-4,CASSPPGAGDSYNEQFF
TRBJ1-1,TRBV2,CASKVGGMNTEAFF
TRBJ2-1,TRBV2,CASSPSGVTYNEQFF
TRBJ2-3,TRBV19,CASSRDREGTSTQYF
TRBJ2-1,TRBV7-2,CASSLGIGTGGNEQFF
TRBJ2-5,TRBV19,CASSAAGDSQETQYF
TRBJ2-7,TRBV7-7,CASSFSGTSGSYEQYF
TRBJ1-5,TRBV28,CASSLSGSQPQHF
TRBJ2-5,TRBV7-6,CASSPLGGKTQYF
TRBJ1-4,TRBV19,CASSIGQSNEKLFF
TRBJ2-2,TRBV25-1,CASRETGENTGELFF
TRBJ1-3,TRBV30,CAWTGTGNTIYF
TRBJ2-4,TRBV28,CASSRQGQATWGDIQYF
TRBJ2-7,TRBV7-8,CASSLTGAYEQYF
TRBJ2-1,TRBV29-1,CSVEVWRDRGGEQFF
TRBJ1-1,TRBV28,CASIKGGNTEAFF
TRBJ2-4,TRBV28,CASTQGNKNIQYF
TRBJ2-2,TRBV9,CASSVGQGDTGELFF
TRBJ2-7,TRBV19,CASSVGQAPGREQYF
TRBJ2-5,TRBV5-1,CASSPGDRGNGPTQYF
TRBJ1-2,TRBV18,CASQRGTDENGYTF
TRBJ2-1,TRBV28,CASSPTSGSSYNEQFF
TRBJ2-3,TRBV7-2,CASSFRSSGVSTDTQYF
TRBJ2-7,TRBV6-5,CASGQGSSYEQYF
TRBJ1-5,TRBV9,CASSASGHPQQPQHF
TRBJ1-2,TRBV27,CASSSQGAGGYTF
TRBJ2-7,TRBV10-3,CAIASTGDGYEQYF
TRBJ1-1,TRBV7-2,CASSLGGRRGRDTEAFF
TRBJ1-5,TRBV9,CASSVGMTGGGEPQHF
TRBJ1-2,TRBV7-8,CASSLSTRTDSGHGYTF
TRBJ1-2,TRBV6-5,CASSNSGGYTF
TRBJ2-3,TRBV9,CASSDGIGTDTQYF
TRBJ2-7,TRBV30,CAWRLAGTYEQYF
TRBJ1-1,TRBV19,CASSNRDTVNTEAFF
TRBJ1-2,TRBV6-6,CASSTGDNYGYTF
TRBJ1-1,TRBV5-1,CASSLDGELNTEAFF
TRBJ2-1,TRBV11-3,CASSLDRGHEQFF
TRBJ1-2,TRBV28,CASTGLETGRNGYTF
TRBJ1-4,TRBV2,CASRLRRDEKLFF
TRBJ1-2,TRBV7-6,CASSQGQGSYGYTF
TRBJ1-2,TRBV7-2,CASSLSGEIYGYTF
TRBJ2-5,TRBV29-1,CSVKNPGGSGQETQYF
TRBJ2-1,TRBV10-1,CASTRDRSNNEQFF
TRBJ1-1,TRBV6-1,CASRGQGMSTEAFF
TRBJ1-6,TRBV4-3,CASSQGVGATSSPLHF
TRBJ1-2,TRBV28,CASSYPAGTLRYTF
TRBJ2-5,TRBV5-1,CASSLGQEAQYF
TRBJ1-2,TRBV6-1,CASSFHRNGYTF
TRBJ1-4,TRBV7-2,CASSSQGSHNEKLFF
TRBJ2-7,TRBV11-2,CASSRMPRGRWYEQYF
TRBJ2-2,TRBV7-2,CASSRLSGNTGELFF
TRBJ1-2,TRBV29-1,CSVVAPGGGYGYTF
TRBJ2-1,TRBV4-1,CASSQGPYLSSYNEQFF
TRBJ1-2,TRBV28,CAILSDRNYGYTF
TRBJ2-3,TRBV7-6,CASSLMADYTDTQYF